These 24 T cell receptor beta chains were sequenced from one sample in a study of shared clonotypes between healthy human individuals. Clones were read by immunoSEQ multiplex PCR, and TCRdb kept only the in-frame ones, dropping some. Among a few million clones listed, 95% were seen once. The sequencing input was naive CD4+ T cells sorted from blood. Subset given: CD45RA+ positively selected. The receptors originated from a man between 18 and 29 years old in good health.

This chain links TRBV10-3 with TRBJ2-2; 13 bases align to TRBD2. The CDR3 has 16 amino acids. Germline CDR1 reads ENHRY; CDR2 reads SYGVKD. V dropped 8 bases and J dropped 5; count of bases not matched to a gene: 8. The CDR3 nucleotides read TGTGCCATCCAGGTCTCGGGACTAGCGGGGACCGGGGAGCTGTTTTTT. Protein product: CAIQVSGLAGTGELFF.

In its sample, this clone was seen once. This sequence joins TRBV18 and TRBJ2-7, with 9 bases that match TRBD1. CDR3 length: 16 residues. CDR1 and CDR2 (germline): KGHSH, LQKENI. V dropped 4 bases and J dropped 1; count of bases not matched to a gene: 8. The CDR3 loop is CASSRGTGSSSYEQYF. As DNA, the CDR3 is TGTGCCAGCTCACGTGGGACAGGGAGTAGTTCCTACGAGCAGTACTTC.

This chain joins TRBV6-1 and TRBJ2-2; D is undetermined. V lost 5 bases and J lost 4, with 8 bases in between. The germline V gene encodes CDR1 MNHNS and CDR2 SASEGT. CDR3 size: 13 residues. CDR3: CASSYGVTGELFF. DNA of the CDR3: TGTGCCAGCAGTTATGGGGTCACCGGGGAGCTGTTTTTT.

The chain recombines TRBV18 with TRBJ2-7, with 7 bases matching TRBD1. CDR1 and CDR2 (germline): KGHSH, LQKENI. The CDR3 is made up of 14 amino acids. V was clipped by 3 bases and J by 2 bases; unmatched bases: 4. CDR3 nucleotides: TGTGCCAGCTCACCGGGACAGACGACCTACGAGCAGTACTTC. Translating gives CASSPGQTTYEQYF.

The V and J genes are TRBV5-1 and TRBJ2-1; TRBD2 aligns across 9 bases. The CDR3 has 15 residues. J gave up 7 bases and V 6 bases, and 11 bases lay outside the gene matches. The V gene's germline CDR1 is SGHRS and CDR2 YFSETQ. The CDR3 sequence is CASNFGGRAGNEQFF. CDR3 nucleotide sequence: TGCGCCAGCAACTTTGGCGGGAGGGCTGGGAATGAGCAGTTCTTC. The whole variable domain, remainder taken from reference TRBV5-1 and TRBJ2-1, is KAGVTQTPRYLIKTRGQQVTLSCSPISGHRSVSWYQQTPGQGLQFLFEYFSETQRNKGNFPGRFSGRQFSNSRSEMNVSTLELGDSALYLCASNFGGRAGNEQFFGPGTRLTVL.

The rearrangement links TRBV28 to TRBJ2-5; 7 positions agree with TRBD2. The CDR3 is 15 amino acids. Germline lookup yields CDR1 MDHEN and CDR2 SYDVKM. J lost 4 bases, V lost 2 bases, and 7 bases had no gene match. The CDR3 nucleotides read TGTGCCAGCAGTTTACCGCCGGGGGGTCGAGAGACCCAGTACTTC. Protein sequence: CASSLPPGGRETQYF.

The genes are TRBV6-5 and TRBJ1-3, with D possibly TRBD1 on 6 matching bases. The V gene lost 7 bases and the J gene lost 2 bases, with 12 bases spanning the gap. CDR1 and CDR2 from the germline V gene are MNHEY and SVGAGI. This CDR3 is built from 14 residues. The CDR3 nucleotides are TGTGCCAGCACCAAGTCAGGGGCTGGAAACACCATATATTTT. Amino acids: CASTKSGAGNTIYF.

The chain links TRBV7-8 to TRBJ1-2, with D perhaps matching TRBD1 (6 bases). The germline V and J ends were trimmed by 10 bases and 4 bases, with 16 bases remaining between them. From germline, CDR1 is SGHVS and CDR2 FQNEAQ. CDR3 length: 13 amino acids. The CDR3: CATAKDSLYGYTF. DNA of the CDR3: TGTGCCACCGCGAAGGACAGTCTCTATGGCTACACCTTC.

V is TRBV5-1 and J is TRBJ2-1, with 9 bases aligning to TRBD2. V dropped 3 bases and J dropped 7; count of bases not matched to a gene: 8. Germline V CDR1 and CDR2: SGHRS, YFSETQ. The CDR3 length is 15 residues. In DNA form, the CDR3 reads TGCGCCAGCAGCTATAGCGGGAGTAATAGGAATGAGCAGTTCTTC. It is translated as CASSYSGSNRNEQFF.

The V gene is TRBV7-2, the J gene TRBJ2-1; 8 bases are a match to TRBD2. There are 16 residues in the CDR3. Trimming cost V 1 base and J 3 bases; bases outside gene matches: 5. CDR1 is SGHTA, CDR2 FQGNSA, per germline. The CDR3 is CASSLGPSGYYNEQFF. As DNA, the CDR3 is TGTGCCAGCAGCTTAGGTCCTAGCGGGTACTACAATGAGCAGTTCTTC.

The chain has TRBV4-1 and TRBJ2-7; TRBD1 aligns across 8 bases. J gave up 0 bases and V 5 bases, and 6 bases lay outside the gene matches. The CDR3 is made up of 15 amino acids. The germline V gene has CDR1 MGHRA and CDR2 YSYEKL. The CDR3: CASSYPTGDSYEQYF. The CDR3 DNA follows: TGCGCCAGCAGCTACCCGACAGGGGACTCCTACGAGCAGTACTTC.

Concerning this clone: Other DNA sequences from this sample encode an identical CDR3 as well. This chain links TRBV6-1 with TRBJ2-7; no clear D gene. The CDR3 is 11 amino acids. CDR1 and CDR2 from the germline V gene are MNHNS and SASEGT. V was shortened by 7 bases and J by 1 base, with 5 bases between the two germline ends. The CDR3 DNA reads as TGTGCCAGCAAAGGGTCCTACGAGCAGTACTTC. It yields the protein CASKGSYEQYF.

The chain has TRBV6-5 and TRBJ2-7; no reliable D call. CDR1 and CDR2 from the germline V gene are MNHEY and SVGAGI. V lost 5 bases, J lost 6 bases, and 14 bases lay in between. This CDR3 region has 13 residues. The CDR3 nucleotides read TGTGCCAGCAGTACTCTCGAGGCGACCGAGCAGTACTTC. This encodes CASSTLEATEQYF.

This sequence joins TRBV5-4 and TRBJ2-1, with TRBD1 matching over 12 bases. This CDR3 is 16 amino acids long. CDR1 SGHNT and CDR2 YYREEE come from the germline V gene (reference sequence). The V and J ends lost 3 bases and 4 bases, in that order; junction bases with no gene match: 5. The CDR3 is CASSSGTGGFYNEQFF. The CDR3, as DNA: TGTGCCAGCAGCTCAGGGACAGGGGGCTTTTACAATGAGCAGTTCTTC.

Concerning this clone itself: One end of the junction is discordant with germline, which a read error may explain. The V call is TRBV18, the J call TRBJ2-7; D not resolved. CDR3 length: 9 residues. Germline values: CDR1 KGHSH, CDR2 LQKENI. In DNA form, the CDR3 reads TGTGCCAGCTCCAACGAGCAGTACTTC. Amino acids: CASSNEQYF.

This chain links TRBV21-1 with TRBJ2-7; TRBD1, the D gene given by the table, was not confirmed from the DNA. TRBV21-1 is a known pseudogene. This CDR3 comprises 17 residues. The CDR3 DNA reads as TGTGCCAGCAGCAAAGGGGCCTCGGCACACAAAGCCTACGAGCAGTACTTC. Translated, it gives CASSKGASAHKAYEQYF.

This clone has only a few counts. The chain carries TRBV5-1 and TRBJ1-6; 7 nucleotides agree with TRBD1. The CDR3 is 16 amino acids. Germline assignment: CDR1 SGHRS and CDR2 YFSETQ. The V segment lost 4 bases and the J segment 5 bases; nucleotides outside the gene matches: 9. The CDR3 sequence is CASSNAGTENNSPLHF. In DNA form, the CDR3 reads TGCGCCAGCAGCAACGCCGGGACAGAAAATAATTCACCCCTCCACTTT.

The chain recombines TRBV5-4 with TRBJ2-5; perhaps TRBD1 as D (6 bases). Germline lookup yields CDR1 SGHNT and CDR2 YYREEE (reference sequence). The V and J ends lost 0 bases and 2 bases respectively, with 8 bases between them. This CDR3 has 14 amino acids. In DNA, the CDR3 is TGTGCCAGCAGCTTGGATGGACAGCAAGAGACCCAGTACTTC. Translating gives CASSLDGQQETQYF.

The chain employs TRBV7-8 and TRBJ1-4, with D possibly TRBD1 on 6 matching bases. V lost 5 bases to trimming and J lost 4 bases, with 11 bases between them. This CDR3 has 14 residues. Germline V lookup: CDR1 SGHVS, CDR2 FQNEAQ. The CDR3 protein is CASSADSFNEKLFF. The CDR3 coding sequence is TGTGCCAGCAGCGCGGACAGCTTTAATGAAAAACTGTTTTTT.

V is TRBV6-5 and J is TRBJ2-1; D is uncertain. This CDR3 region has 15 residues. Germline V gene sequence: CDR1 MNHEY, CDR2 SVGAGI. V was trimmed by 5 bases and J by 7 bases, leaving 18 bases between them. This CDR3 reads CASSPFSSVNNEQFF. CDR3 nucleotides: TGTGCCAGCAGTCCTTTCTCCAGCGTTAATAATGAGCAGTTCTTC.

In DNA, the CDR3 is TGTGCCAGCAGCTTATGGGCTAGCGGAGGGGGCTACAATGAGCAGTTCTTC. Encoded protein: CASSLWASGGGYNEQFF. The rearrangement uses TRBV7-2 and TRBJ2-1, with D perhaps TRBD2 (7 bases). The CDR3 spans 17 residues. V lost 2 bases and J lost 3, with 17 bases in between. CDR1 SGHTA and CDR2 FQGNSA come from the germline V gene.

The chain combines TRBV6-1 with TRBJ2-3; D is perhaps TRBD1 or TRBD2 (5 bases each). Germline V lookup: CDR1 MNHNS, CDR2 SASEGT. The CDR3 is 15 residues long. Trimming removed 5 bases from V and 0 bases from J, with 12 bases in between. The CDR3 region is CASSRDPTSTDTQYF. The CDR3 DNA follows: TGTGCCAGCAGTAGGGACCCAACTAGCACAGATACGCAGTATTTT.

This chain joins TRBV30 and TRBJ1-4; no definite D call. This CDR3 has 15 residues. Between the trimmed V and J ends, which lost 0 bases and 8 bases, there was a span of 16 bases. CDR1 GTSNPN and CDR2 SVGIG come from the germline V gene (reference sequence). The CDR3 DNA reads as TGTGCCTGGAGTGTCCCGCTGGGGAAAGGGGAAAAACTGTTTTTT. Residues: CAWSVPLGKGEKLFF.

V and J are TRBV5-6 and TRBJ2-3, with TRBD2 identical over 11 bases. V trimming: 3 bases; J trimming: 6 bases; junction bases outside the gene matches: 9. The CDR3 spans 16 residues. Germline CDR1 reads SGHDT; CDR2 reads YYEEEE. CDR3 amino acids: CASSSTSGSKSDTQYF. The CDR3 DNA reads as TGTGCCAGCAGCTCTACTAGCGGGAGTAAATCGGATACGCAGTATTTT. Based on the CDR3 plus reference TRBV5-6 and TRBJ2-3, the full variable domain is DAGVTQSPTHLIKTRGQQVTLRCSPKSGHDTVSWYQQALGQGPQFIFQYYEEEERQRGNFPDRFSGHQFPNYSSELNVNALLLGDSALYLCASSSTSGSKSDTQYFGPGTRLTVL.